Following are 20 T cell receptor beta chains from one sample sequenced in a study of T cell changes during pregnancy in multiple sclerosis. The repertoire was sequenced with immunoSEQ multiplex PCR; TCRdb's copy has only in-frame clones and lacks some. The profile shows tens of thousands of clones, roughly 92% of them singletons. The sequencing used CD4+ T cells from peripheral blood mononuclear cells, collected in the second trimester of pregnancy. The receptors derive from a female donor in good health, enrolled as a control in a pregnancy study.

The chain employs TRBV6-5 and TRBJ2-7; maybe TRBD1 (5 bases). Trimming removed 5 bases from V and 0 bases from J, with 14 bases in between. Germline V lookup: CDR1 MNHEY, CDR2 SVGAGI. The CDR3 spans 15 residues. The CDR3 here is CASSKTGRGSYEQYF. The CDR3 region has the DNA TGTGCCAGCAGTAAAACAGGAAGGGGCTCCTACGAGCAGTACTTC.

The rearrangement links TRBV28 to TRBJ1-5, with D uncertain. Looked up from germline, CDR1 is MDHEN and CDR2 is SYDVKM. V lost 1 base and J 0 bases, leaving 16 bases between the germline ends. The CDR3 covers 18 residues. CDR3 region: CASSLLQFTPNSNQPQHF. CDR3 coding DNA: TGTGCCAGCAGTTTATTACAGTTTACTCCTAATAGCAATCAGCCCCAGCATTTT.

The rearrangement uses TRBV6-5 and TRBJ2-7; 9 nucleotides line up with TRBD1. The junction had 6 bases not matched to a gene; V was cut back by 5 bases and J by 4 bases. The CDR3 is 14 amino acids. Germline V gene data show CDR1 as MNHEY and CDR2 as SVGAGI. The CDR3 bases are TGTGCCAGCAGTCCCTGGGACAGGGCGTACGAGCAGTACTTC. Translated, it gives CASSPWDRAYEQYF.

The V and J genes are TRBV6-5 and TRBJ1-2; possible D gene TRBD1, 5 bases. The V gene lost 2 bases and the J gene lost 2 bases, with 9 bases spanning the gap. Germline CDR1 reads MNHEY; CDR2 reads SVGAGI. CDR3 length equals 14 residues. CDR3 DNA sequence: TGTGCCAGCAGTTACCTCCGACAGAACTATGGCTACACCTTC. Encoded protein: CASSYLRQNYGYTF.

The V call is TRBV6-5, the J call TRBJ1-6, with a weak D call TRBD1 (6 bases). CDR3 size: 14 residues. Germline CDR1 MNHEY, CDR2 SVGAGI. V lost 6 bases to trimming and J lost 10 bases, with 16 bases between them. The CDR3 DNA reads TGTGCCAGCAGCCTACAGGGTATAGTCTCACCCCTCCACTTT. Translating gives CASSLQGIVSPLHF.

The rearrangement uses TRBV18 and TRBJ2-4, with 10 bases lining up with TRBD2. The CDR3 has 17 amino acids. CDR1 and CDR2 from the germline V gene are KGHSH and LQKENI. V trimming: 3 bases; J trimming: 6 bases; junction bases outside the gene matches: 11. CDR3 residues: CASSPNSGRANGNIQYF. The DNA of the CDR3 is TGTGCCAGCTCACCTAACAGCGGGAGGGCCAACGGAAACATTCAGTACTTC.

The genes are TRBV5-1 and TRBJ2-5; 8 nucleotides match TRBD1. Germline V gene sequence: CDR1 SGHRS, CDR2 YFSETQ. The CDR3 length is 14 residues. V lost 0 bases to trimming and J lost 4 bases; unmatched junction nucleotides: 2. The CDR3 reads CASSLVQGGETQYF. CDR3 in DNA: TGCGCCAGCAGCTTGGTACAGGGGGGAGAGACCCAGTACTTC.

V gene TRBV9 combines with J gene TRBJ2-3; the match to TRBD1 covers 9 bases. Germline V gene lookup returns CDR1 SGDLS and CDR2 YYNGEE. Unmatched junction bases numbered 3, after V lost 4 bases and J lost 3 bases. This CDR3 region has 14 residues. The CDR3 spells CASSPGQGTDTQYF. In nucleotides, the CDR3 is TGTGCCAGCAGCCCGGGACAGGGAACAGATACGCAGTATTTT. The full variable domain, completed using reference TRBV9 and TRBJ2-3, is DSGVTQTPKHLITATGQRVTLRCSPRSGDLSVYWYQQSLDQGLQFLIQYYNGEERAKGNILERFSAQQFPDLHSELNLSSLELGDSALYFCASSPGQGTDTQYFGPGTRLTVL.

The rearrangement joins TRBV5-6 to TRBJ1-1; D uncertain. V gave up 1 base and J gave up 3 bases, with 16 bases separating them. The CDR3 consists of 16 residues. Looked up from germline, CDR1 is SGHDT and CDR2 is YYEEEE. The CDR3 DNA is TGTGCCAGCAGCTTGTCGGGGATCGGTGTGGACACTGAAGCTTTCTTT. Translation gives CASSLSGIGVDTEAFF.

The chain joins TRBV27 to TRBJ2-5, with TRBD1 matching over 7 bases. CDR3 length: 14 amino acids. Trimming took 4 bases from V and 0 from J; bases not matched to a gene: 2. The germline V gene encodes CDR1 MNHEY and CDR2 SMNVEV (reference sequence). The CDR3 DNA follows: TGTGCCAGCAGTTGGACAGGTCACCAAGAGACCCAGTACTTC. It encodes CASSWTGHQETQYF.

This clone was seen just once. This chain connects TRBV7-9 to TRBJ2-1; TRBD2 agrees at 14 bases. Trimming removed 6 bases from V and 7 bases from J; junction bases left unmatched: 17. CDR3 length: 19 residues. Germline V lookup: CDR1 SEHNR, CDR2 FQNEAQ (reference sequence). CDR3 protein: CASSQNGLAGGIYDNEQFF. DNA of the CDR3: TGTGCCAGCAGTCAAAATGGACTAGCGGGAGGTATTTATGATAATGAGCAGTTCTTC.

The V and J genes are TRBV19 and TRBJ2-3; TRBD1 is a possible D gene (6 bases). The length of the CDR3 is 14 residues. V lost 5 bases and J lost 4, with 13 bases in between. Germline values: CDR1 LNHDA, CDR2 SQIVND (reference sequence). This CDR3 is CASSRDTMADTQYF. The CDR3 nucleotides are TGTGCCAGTAGTCGGGACACGATGGCAGATACGCAGTATTTT.

The J gene is TRBJ2-5, the V gene TRBV28, with a weak D call TRBD1 (5 bases). V lost 5 bases and J 7 bases, leaving 17 bases between the germline ends. Germline V gives CDR1 MDHEN, CDR2 SYDVKM. The CDR3 is 14 residues long. CDR3 protein: CASSITTAMGTQYF. In nucleotides, the CDR3 is TGTGCCAGCAGTATTACGACAGCCATGGGGACCCAGTACTTC.

The chain has TRBV10-1 and TRBJ1-1; D not certain. CDR1 is WNHNN and CDR2 is SYGVQD in the germline V gene (reference sequence). CDR3 size: 17 residues. Trimming took 2 bases from V and 10 from J, leaving 26 bases between them. CDR3 nucleotides: TGCGCCAGCAGTGAGATCGGGATCCGGGCCGACTATCTCGGAGCTTTCTTT. It translates to CASSEIGIRADYLGAFF.

The rearrangement uses TRBV29-1 and TRBJ2-1; D perhaps matches TRBD1 (5 bases). CDR1 and CDR2 from the germline V gene are SQVTM and ANQGSEA. Trimming cost V 4 bases and J 4 bases, with 20 bases left between them. The CDR3 covers 16 residues. The CDR3 DNA is TGCAGCGTTGGGCCCCCGCAGGGTCTGATATACAATGAGCAGTTCTTC. Encoded protein: CSVGPPQGLIYNEQFF.

The chain is built from TRBV28 and TRBJ1-4; 9 nucleotides match TRBD1. With V trimmed by 4 bases and J by 4 bases, 1 base remained unmatched. CDR1 is MDHEN and CDR2 is SYDVKM in the germline V gene. The CDR3 runs 14 residues. Written as DNA, the CDR3 is TGTGCCAGCAGTTCGACAGGGGGTAATGAAAAACTGTTTTTT. As protein: CASSSTGGNEKLFF.

This chain connects TRBV27 to TRBJ2-2; 14 bases are shared with TRBD2. The length of the CDR3 is 18 residues. V lost 4 bases to trimming and J lost 0 bases; unmatched junction nucleotides: 4. The V gene's germline CDR1 is MNHEY and CDR2 SMNVEV (reference sequence). CDR3 loop: CASSSTSGRVSNTGELFF. CDR3 bases: TGTGCCAGCAGTTCGACTAGCGGGAGGGTTTCGAACACCGGGGAGCTGTTTTTT.

V is TRBV27 and J is TRBJ1-2; a possible D gene is TRBD1 (6 bases). This CDR3 comprises 16 residues. V was cut by 5 bases and J by 4 bases, with 20 bases left in between. From germline, CDR1 is MNHEY and CDR2 SMNVEV (reference sequence). The chain's CDR3 is CASSLLNSGTRYGYTF. DNA for the CDR3: TGTGCCAGCAGTCTCTTAAACAGTGGGACACGCTATGGCTACACCTTC.

The gene calls are TRBV7-2 and TRBJ2-2; 11 bases map to TRBD2. The V and J ends lost 7 bases and 5 bases, in that order; junction bases with no gene match: 6. The CDR3 extends over 15 amino acids. Per germline, CDR1 SGHTA and CDR2 FQGNSA. For the CDR3, the DNA is TGTGCCAGCAACCCACTAGCGGGGGTGACCGGGGAGCTGTTTTTT. Translating gives CASNPLAGVTGELFF.

The J gene is TRBJ2-2, the V gene TRBV6-1; unclear D gene. Germline CDR1 reads MNHNS; CDR2 reads SASEGT. The V and J ends lost 2 bases and 4 bases respectively, with 8 bases between them. This CDR3 is built from 14 residues. CDR3 loop: CASSEMSPTGELFF. The CDR3 bases are TGTGCCAGCAGTGAAATGAGCCCCACCGGGGAGCTGTTTTTT.